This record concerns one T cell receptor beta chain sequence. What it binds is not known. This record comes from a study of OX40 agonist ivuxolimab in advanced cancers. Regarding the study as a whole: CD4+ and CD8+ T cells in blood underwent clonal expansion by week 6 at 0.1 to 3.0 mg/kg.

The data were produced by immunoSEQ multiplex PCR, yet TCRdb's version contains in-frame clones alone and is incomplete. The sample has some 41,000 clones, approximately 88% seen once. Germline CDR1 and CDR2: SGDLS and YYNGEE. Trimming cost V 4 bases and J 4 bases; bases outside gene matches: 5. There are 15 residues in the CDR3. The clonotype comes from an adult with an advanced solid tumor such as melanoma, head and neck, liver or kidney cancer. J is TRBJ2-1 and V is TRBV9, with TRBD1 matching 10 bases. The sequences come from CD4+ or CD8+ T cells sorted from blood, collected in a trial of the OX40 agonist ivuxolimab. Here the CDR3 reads CASSLGQGGYNEQFF. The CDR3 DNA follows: TGTGCCAGCAGCCTCGGACAGGGGGGATACAATGAGCAGTTCTTC.